The entry that follows covers one TCR beta chain sequence. The data were taken from a study of blood T cell repertoires in COVID-19. Across the study: Sites across the United States, Italy and Spain contributed samples from acute and convalescent COVID-19. From T cells, B-cell-depleted T cells, or PBMCs came the material, which was cDNA or gDNA.

CDR1 is SGHNT, CDR2 YYREEE, per germline (reference sequence). Trimming pared 0 bases from V and 5 bases from J, leaving 9 bases between. This CDR3 spans 15 amino acids. The assay was immunoSEQ multiplex PCR, and TCRdb's table has in-frame clones only and misses some. The table lists 110,000 or so clones, roughly 85% of them singletons. The sequencing sample was made of peripheral blood. The TCR was taken from a woman between 55 and 75 years old with acute or convalescent COVID-19. The chain has TRBV5-4 and TRBJ1-6; D is unresolved. The CDR3 nucleotides are TGTGCCAGCAGCTTGGGGCGGGCCAATAATTCACCCCTCCACTTT. Its protein product is CASSLGRANNSPLHF.